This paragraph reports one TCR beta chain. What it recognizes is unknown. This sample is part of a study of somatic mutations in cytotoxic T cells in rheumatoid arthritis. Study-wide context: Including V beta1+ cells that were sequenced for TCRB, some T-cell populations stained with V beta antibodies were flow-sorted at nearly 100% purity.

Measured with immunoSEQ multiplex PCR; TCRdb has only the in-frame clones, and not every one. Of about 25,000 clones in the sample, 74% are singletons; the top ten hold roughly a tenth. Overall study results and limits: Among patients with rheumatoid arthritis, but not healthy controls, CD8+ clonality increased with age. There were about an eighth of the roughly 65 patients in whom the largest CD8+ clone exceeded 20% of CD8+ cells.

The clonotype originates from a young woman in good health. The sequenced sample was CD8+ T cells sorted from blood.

CDR3 region: CASSLLARSYNEQFF. For the CDR3, the DNA is TGTGCCAGCAGCTTACTCGCTAGATCCTACAATGAGCAGTTCTTC. This sequence joins TRBV7-8 and TRBJ2-1, with D unclear. The length of the CDR3 is 15 residues. V lost 2 bases and J lost 1, with 9 bases in between. Germline V CDR1 and CDR2: SGHVS, FQNEAQ.